This TCR beta chain comes out of a study of T cell responses to AZD1222 COVID-19 vaccine. A word on this clone: Its antigen is undetermined.

Study-wide findings and caveats: Baseline seropositivity characterized only six AZD1222 recipients.

Some clones are missing from TCRdb's copy, which holds only in-frame ones; the method was immunoSEQ multiplex PCR. The table lists more than 80,000 clones, around 90% of them singletons. This CDR3 spans 14 amino acids. CDR1 is SEHNR, CDR2 FQNEAQ, per germline (reference sequence). V gave up 2 bases and J gave up 8 bases; unmatched junction bases: 3. The receptor was isolated from an adult who received the AZD1222 COVID-19 vaccine. The material sequenced was peripheral blood, taken 28 days after the second AZD1222 dose. The chain joins TRBV7-9 to TRBJ2-1, with TRBD2 identical over 10 bases. The CDR3 DNA follows: TGTGCCAGCAGCTTAAGCGGGGGGGCTTATGAGCAGTTCTTC. Its protein is CASSLSGGAYEQFF.